The 15 T cell receptor beta chains in this list originate from one sample, sequenced in a study of OX40 agonist ivuxolimab in advanced cancers. Receptors were amplified or captured by the immunoSEQ multiplex PCR assay. Here the immuneACCESS table is served through TCRdb, limited to in-frame sequences with V and J called. Missing clones are a known gap in these copies; in checked studies unresolved V genes cover under half, and the rest lacks a known reason. Within this sample are around 76,000 clones, with 75% to 90% of them counted one time only. The ten most abundant clones make up about 2.7% of the sample. This specimen consisted of CD4+ or CD8+ T cells sorted from blood, obtained in a trial of the OX40 agonist ivuxolimab. Every receptor here comes from an adult with an advanced solid tumor such as melanoma, head and neck, liver or kidney cancer.

This clone was seen once. The chain uses TRBV6-5 and TRBJ2-7; 7 positions match TRBD1. The V gene's germline CDR1 is MNHEY and CDR2 SVGAGI. V shed 6 bases, J shed 3 bases, and the junction held 11 bases outside the gene matches. The CDR3 has 15 residues. In nucleotides, the CDR3 is TGTGCCAGCAGGGAATTTCCGGGACAGTTCTACGAGCAGTACTTC. This encodes CASREFPGQFYEQYF.

The rearrangement joins TRBV7-9 to TRBJ2-5; D possibly corresponds to TRBD1 (6 bases). Per germline, CDR1 SEHNR and CDR2 FQNEAQ (reference sequence). The CDR3 is made up of 14 amino acids. V lost 3 bases and J 1 base, leaving 9 bases between the germline ends. The CDR3 DNA reads TGTGCCAGCAGCTTTTCAGGGGTCCAAGAGACCCAGTACTTC. Translation gives CASSFSGVQETQYF.

The gene calls are TRBV28 and TRBJ1-5; D uncertain. The CDR3 has 16 residues. Germline values: CDR1 MDHEN, CDR2 SYDVKM. V was shortened by 5 bases and J by 2 bases, with 16 bases between the two germline ends. DNA for the CDR3: TGTGCCAGCAGTCTCCCGGGAGGGCCCGGCAATCAGCCCCAGCATTTT. Its translation: CASSLPGGPGNQPQHF.

The chain joins TRBV9 to TRBJ2-1, with D possibly being TRBD1 (6 bases). CDR1 and CDR2 from the germline V gene are SGDLS and YYNGEE. Trimming left V 4 bases short and J 5 bases short, with 13 bases between. CDR3 length: 14 residues. The DNA of the CDR3 is TGTGCCAGCAGCTCCCAGGGGCGGAACAATGAGCAGTTCTTC. Translation: CASSSQGRNNEQFF.

To note about this clone: The same CDR3 arises from other DNA sequences in this sample as well. The chain has TRBV5-1 and TRBJ1-1; possible D gene TRBD1, 5 bases. The CDR3 is 15 residues long. V shed 3 bases and J shed 5 bases, with 17 bases lying between them. Germline CDR1 is SGHRS and CDR2 is YFSETQ. CDR3 DNA sequence: TGCGCCAGCAGCTACGGTGGGGGGATCAGAACTGAAGCTTTCTTT. Protein: CASSYGGGIRTEAFF.

This clone has only a few counts. The chain couples TRBV7-2 to TRBJ2-3; tentative D call: TRBD2 (7 bases). CDR1 is SGHTA and CDR2 is FQGNSA in the germline V gene. The CDR3 loop spans 14 amino acids. The V gene lost 8 bases and the J gene lost 4 bases, with 16 bases spanning the gap. DNA of the CDR3: TGTGCCAGCGCCAAGGGGGGGCCCGCAGATACGCAGTATTTT. This codes for CASAKGGPADTQYF.

This chain connects TRBV7-9 to TRBJ2-5; D ambiguous. The CDR3 runs to 14 residues. V lost 3 bases and J lost 5, with 13 bases in between. Germline lookup yields CDR1 SEHNR and CDR2 FQNEAQ (reference sequence). The DNA for the CDR3 is TGTGCCAGCAGCTTTGCAACCGTGGGGGAGACCCAGTACTTC. Its protein product is CASSFATVGETQYF.

This rearrangement joins TRBV5-4 to TRBJ1-6; a weak D match, TRBD1 (5 bases). Germline V CDR1 and CDR2: SGHNT, YYREEE (reference sequence). Trimming stripped 2 bases from V and 7 bases from J, with 13 bases between. CDR3 size: 15 residues. Written as DNA, the CDR3 is TGTGCCAGCAGCTTAGCCGGGACGGAAAATTCACCCCTCCACTTT. The encoded protein is CASSLAGTENSPLHF.

The chain is built from TRBV25-1 and TRBJ1-1; D may be TRBD1 (5 bases). The CDR3 consists of 14 residues. Trimming pared 3 bases from V and 1 base from J, leaving 9 bases between. Germline V gene lookup returns CDR1 MGHDK and CDR2 SYGVNS. The CDR3, as DNA: TGTGCCAGCAGTGACTACAGGAAGAACACTGAAGCTTTCTTT. It yields the protein CASSDYRKNTEAFF.

The rearrangement joins TRBV5-5 to TRBJ2-5; D unresolved. This CDR3 has 12 amino acids. Germline V gives CDR1 SGHKS, CDR2 YYEKEE (reference sequence). Trimming removed 4 bases at V and 2 bases at J, with 6 bases between. CDR3 sequence reads: CASSRSQETQYF. The CDR3 DNA sequence: TGTGCCAGCAGCCGTTCGCAAGAGACCCAGTACTTC.

V is TRBV28 and J is TRBJ2-7; 7 positions agree with TRBD1. This CDR3 region has 13 residues. V lost 7 bases, J lost 2 bases, and 5 bases stayed unmatched. CDR1 and CDR2 from the germline V gene are MDHEN and SYDVKM. The chain's CDR3 is CASTRDSTYEQYF. In nucleotides, the CDR3 is TGTGCCAGCACTCGGGACAGCACCTACGAGCAGTACTTC.

The rearrangement joins TRBV5-1 to TRBJ2-7, with D perhaps TRBD1 (6 bases). The CDR3 extends over 14 amino acids. CDR1 and CDR2 (germline): SGHRS, YFSETQ. V dropped 2 bases and J dropped 3 bases, with 12 bases sitting between them. CDR3 loop: CASSLAGQNYEQYF. CDR3 bases: TGCGCCAGCAGCTTAGCCGGACAGAACTACGAGCAGTACTTC.

Note on this clone: Other DNA variants within this sample encode the same CDR3. The chain uses TRBV2 and TRBJ2-3; TRBD2 aligns across 14 bases. The CDR3 is made up of 18 amino acids. The ends lost 4 bases at V and 10 bases at J; junction bases unmatched: 16. Germline V lookup: CDR1 SNHLY, CDR2 FYNNEI. The CDR3 DNA is TGTGCCAGCAGTGGTATCCGGGAGACTAGCGGGGGGGCTGGGGCGCAGTATTTT. It translates to CASSGIRETSGGAGAQYF.

This clone was picked up one time. This sequence joins TRBV6-5 and TRBJ2-1; D tentatively fits TRBD1 or TRBD2 (5 bases each). This CDR3 has 12 amino acids. Germline assignment: CDR1 MNHEY and CDR2 SVGAGI. Trimming removed 8 bases from V and 11 bases from J, with 16 bases in between. The CDR3 loop is CASEQGGTKQFF. The CDR3 DNA reads as TGTGCCAGCGAGCAGGGTGGGACGAAGCAGTTCTTC.

The rearrangement joins TRBV19 to TRBJ1-5; no clear D. Germline loops: CDR1 LNHDA, CDR2 SQIVND (reference sequence). The CDR3 loop spans 16 amino acids. With 6 bases removed from V and 1 base from J, the gap between germline ends came to 16 bases. The CDR3 DNA reads TGTGCCAGTAGCGCCAGAGGTACGAGGAGCAATCAGCCCCAGCATTTT. Its translation: CASSARGTRSNQPQHF.